These 6 T cell receptor beta chains share one sample of origin, sequenced in a study of breast tumors, draining lymph nodes, adjacent tissues (dated by TCRdb to 2016 to 2018). Lymph node samples came from the axillary draining lymph nodes of breast cancer patients. Library prep was done by multiplex PCR. Sequencing instrument: Illumina HiSeq 2000. Clones were called with MiXCR by TCRdb after fastp trimmed the public reads at Q25, and only in-frame beta chains were retained. CDR3 protein duplicates are merged, each entry listing the most common genes and DNA. Across this sample there are about 230,000 distinct CDR3 sequences, with approximately 29% seen only once. 1.2% to 1.5% of the sample is held by the ten biggest clonotypes. Sequencing was performed on axillary lymph node tissue. The receptors shown here come from a female donor with breast cancer. Some clones in this sample may be carry-over from other donors' samples.

This clonotype was observed many times. The chain combines TRBV7-3 with TRBJ2-1; 10 nucleotides match TRBD2. The CDR3 contains 15 residues. Germline V lookup: CDR1 SGHTA, CDR2 FQGTGA. Unmatched junction bases numbered 4, after V lost 2 bases and J lost 6 bases. CDR3 amino acids: CASSLGLAAFNEQFF. The CDR3 region has the DNA TGTGCCAGCAGCTTAGGACTAGCGGCGTTCAATGAGCAGTTCTTC.

This clonotype came up many times. With a much larger clone just one base away, this may be a read error. This chain joins TRBV5-5 and TRBJ2-7; D unclear. The CDR3 is made up of 14 amino acids. In germline, CDR1 is SGHKS, CDR2 YYEKEE (reference sequence). With 0 bases removed from V and 5 bases from J, the gap between germline ends came to 12 bases. This chain's CDR3 is CASSLVTTAHEQYF. The CDR3 coding sequence is TGTGCCAGCAGCTTGGTAACCACGGCCCACGAGCAGTACTTC.

V is TRBV20-1 and J is TRBJ2-6; D not certain. The V gene lost 3 bases and the J gene lost 0 bases, with 15 bases spanning the gap. Germline V gene lookup returns CDR1 DFQATT and CDR2 SNEGSKA (reference sequence). The CDR3 is made up of 17 amino acids. The CDR3 loop reads CSASPTWLCSGANVLTF. The CDR3 region has the DNA TGCAGTGCTAGCCCCACCTGGCTGTGCTCTGGGGCCAACGTCCTGACTTTC.

This rearrangement joins TRBV6-6 to TRBJ2-3; 9 nucleotides agree with TRBD1. V shed 6 bases, J shed 6 bases, and the junction held 10 bases outside the gene matches. CDR1 is MNHNY, CDR2 SVGAGI, per germline (reference sequence). CDR3 length: 15 residues. The DNA of the CDR3 is TGTGCCAGCAGCATGGACAGGGGCGCAGGGGATACGCAGTATTTT. It specifies CASSMDRGAGDTQYF.

This clonotype was detected many times. The chain employs TRBV11-2 and TRBJ2-3, with D perhaps matching TRBD1 (6 bases). Germline V lookup: CDR1 SGHAT, CDR2 FQNNGV. This CDR3 has 17 amino acids. The V and J ends lost 1 base and 0 bases respectively, with 14 bases between them. The CDR3 nucleotides are TGTGCCAGCAGCTTAGGTTTACAGGGTTGGAGCACAGATACGCAGTATTTT. It specifies CASSLGLQGWSTDTQYF.

A remark on this clonotype: The CDR3 does not end in the conserved phenylalanine or tryptophan, so this is likely a read error. V is TRBV5-1 and J is TRBJ1-5; 12 positions match TRBD1. CDR1 SGHRS and CDR2 YFSETQ come from the germline V gene. The CDR3 covers 15 residues. The CDR3 DNA sequence: TGCACCAGCAGACACGGGACAGGGGGCGATCAGCCCCAGCATCTT. This encodes CTSRHGTGGDQPQHL.